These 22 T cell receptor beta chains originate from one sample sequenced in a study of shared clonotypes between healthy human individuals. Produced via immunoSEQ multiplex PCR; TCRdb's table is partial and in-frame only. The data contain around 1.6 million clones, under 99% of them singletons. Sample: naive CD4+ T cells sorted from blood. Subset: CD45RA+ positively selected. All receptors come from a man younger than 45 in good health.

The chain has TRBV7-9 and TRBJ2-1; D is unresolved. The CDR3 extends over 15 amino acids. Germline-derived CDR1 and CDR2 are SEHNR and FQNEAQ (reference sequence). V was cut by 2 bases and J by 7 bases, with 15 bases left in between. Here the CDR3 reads CASSLRGVRSNEQFF. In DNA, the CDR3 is TGTGCCAGCAGCTTAAGAGGCGTCCGATCGAATGAGCAGTTCTTC.

The CDR3 DNA reads TGTGCCAGCAGCCGCAAAGTGGGAGCCAACCAGCCCCAGCATTTT. Translating it yields CASSRKVGANQPQHF. V gene TRBV6-5 combines with J gene TRBJ1-5; no clear D gene. The CDR3 sequence is 15 residues long. The V gene's germline CDR1 is MNHEY and CDR2 SVGAGI. V was trimmed by 6 bases and J by 7 bases, leaving 19 bases between them.

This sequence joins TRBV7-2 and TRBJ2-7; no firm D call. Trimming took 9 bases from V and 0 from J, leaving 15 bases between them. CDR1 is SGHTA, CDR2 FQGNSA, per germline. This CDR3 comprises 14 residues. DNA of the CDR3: TGTGCCAGTAGAAAAAACGGTCTCTCCTACGAGCAGTACTTC. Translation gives CASRKNGLSYEQYF.

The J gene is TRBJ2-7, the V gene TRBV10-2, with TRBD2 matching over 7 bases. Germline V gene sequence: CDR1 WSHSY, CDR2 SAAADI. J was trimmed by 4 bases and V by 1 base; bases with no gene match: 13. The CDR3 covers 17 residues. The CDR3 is CASSELVTSAGPYEQYF. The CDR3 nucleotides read TGCGCCAGCAGTGAGTTAGTAACTAGCGCGGGGCCTTACGAGCAGTACTTC.

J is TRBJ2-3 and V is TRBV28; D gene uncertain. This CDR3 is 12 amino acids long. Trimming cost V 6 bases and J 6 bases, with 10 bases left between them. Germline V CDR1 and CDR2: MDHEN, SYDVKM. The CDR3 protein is CASSIWADTQYF. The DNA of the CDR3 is TGTGCCAGCAGCATATGGGCCGATACGCAGTATTTT.

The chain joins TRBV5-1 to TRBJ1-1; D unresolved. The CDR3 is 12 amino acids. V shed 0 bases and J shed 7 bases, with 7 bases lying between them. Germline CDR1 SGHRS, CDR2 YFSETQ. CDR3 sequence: CASSLDFSEAFF. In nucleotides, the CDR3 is TGCGCCAGCAGCTTGGATTTCAGTGAAGCTTTCTTT.

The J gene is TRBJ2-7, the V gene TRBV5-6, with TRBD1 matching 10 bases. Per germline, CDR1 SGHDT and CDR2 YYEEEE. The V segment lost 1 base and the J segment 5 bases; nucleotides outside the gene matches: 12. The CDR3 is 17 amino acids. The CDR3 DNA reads TGTGCCAGCAGCTTGTGGATATTGCGGGACAGGGGCCACGAGCAGTACTTC. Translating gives CASSLWILRDRGHEQYF.

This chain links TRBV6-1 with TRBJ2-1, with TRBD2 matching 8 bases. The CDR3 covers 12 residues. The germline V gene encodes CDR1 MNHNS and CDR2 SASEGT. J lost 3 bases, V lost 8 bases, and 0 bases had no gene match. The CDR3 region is CASGTSYNEQFF. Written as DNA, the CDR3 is TGTGCCAGCGGGACTAGCTACAATGAGCAGTTCTTC.

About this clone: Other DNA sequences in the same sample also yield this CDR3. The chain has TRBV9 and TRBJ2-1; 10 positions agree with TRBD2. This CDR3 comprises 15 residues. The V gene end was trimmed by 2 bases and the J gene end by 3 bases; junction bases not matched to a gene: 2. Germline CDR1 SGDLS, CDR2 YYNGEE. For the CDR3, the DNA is TGTGCCAGCAGCGTGTTAGCGGGAGGCTACAATGAGCAGTTCTTC. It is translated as CASSVLAGGYNEQFF.

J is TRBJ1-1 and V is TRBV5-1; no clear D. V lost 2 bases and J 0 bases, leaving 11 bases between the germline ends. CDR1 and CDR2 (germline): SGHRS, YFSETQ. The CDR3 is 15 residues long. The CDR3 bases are TGCGCCAGCAGCTTTCAGGATACATTGAACACTGAAGCTTTCTTT. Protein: CASSFQDTLNTEAFF. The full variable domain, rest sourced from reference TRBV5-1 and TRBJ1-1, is KAGVTQTPRYLIKTRGQQVTLSCSPISGHRSVSWYQQTPGQGLQFLFEYFSETQRNKGNFPGRFSGRQFSNSRSEMNVSTLELGDSALYLCASSFQDTLNTEAFFGQGTRLTVV.

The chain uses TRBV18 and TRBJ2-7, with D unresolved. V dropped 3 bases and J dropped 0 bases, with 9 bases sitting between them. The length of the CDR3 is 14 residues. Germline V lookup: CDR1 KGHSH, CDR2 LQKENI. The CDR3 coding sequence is TGTGCCAGCTCACCCGCCCGGAACTCCTACGAGCAGTACTTC. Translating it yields CASSPARNSYEQYF.

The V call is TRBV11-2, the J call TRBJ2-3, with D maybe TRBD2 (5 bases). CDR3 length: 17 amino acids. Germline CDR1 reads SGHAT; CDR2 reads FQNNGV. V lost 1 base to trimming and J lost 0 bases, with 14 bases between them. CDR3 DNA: TGTGCCAGCAGCTTAGTTGCTTTTAGCGCAAGCACAGATACGCAGTATTTT. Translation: CASSLVAFSASTDTQYF. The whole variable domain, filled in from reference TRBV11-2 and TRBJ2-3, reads EAGVAQSPRYKIIEKRQSVAFWCNPISGHATLYWYQQILGQGPKLLIQFQNNGVVDDSQLPKDRFSAERLKGVDSTLKIQPAKLEDSAVYLCASSLVAFSASTDTQYFGPGTRLTVL.

As DNA, the CDR3 is TGCGCCAGCAGCTTGTTGGCTACTAGCGGGAGGGCAGATACGCAGTATTTT. Amino acids: CASSLLATSGRADTQYF. V usage is TRBV5-1 and J usage is TRBJ2-3, with 13 bases matching TRBD2. Germline lookup yields CDR1 SGHRS and CDR2 YFSETQ. There are 17 residues in the CDR3. Trimming removed 1 base from V and 4 bases from J; junction bases left unmatched: 6.

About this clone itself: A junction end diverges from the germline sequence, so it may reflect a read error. CDR3 amino acids: CASSSTGSSEQYF. CDR3 DNA: TGCGCCAGCAGCTCGACAGGGTCCTCCGAGCAGTACTTC. V and J are TRBV5-1 and TRBJ2-7; 7 bases are a match to TRBD1. From germline, CDR1 is SGHRS and CDR2 YFSETQ. The CDR3 sequence is 13 residues long.

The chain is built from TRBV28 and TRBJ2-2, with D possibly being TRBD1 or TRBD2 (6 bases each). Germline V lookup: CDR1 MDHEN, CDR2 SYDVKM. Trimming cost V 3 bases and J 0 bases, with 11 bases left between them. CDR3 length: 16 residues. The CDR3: CASSLVRGANTGELFF. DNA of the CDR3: TGTGCCAGCAGTTTGGTAAGGGGGGCGAACACCGGGGAGCTGTTTTTT. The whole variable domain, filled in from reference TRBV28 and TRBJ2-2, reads DVKVTQSSRYLVKRTGEKVFLECVQDMDHENMFWYRQDPGLGLRLIYFSYDVKMKEKGDIPEGYSVSREKKERFSLILESASTNQTSMYLCASSLVRGANTGELFFGEGSRLTVL.

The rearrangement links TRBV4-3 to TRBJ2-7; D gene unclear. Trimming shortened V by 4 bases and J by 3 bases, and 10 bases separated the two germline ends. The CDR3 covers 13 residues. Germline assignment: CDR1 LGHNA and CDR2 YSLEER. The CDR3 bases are TGCGCCAGCAGCCGTACGCGGCTCTACGAGCAGTACTTC. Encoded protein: CASSRTRLYEQYF.

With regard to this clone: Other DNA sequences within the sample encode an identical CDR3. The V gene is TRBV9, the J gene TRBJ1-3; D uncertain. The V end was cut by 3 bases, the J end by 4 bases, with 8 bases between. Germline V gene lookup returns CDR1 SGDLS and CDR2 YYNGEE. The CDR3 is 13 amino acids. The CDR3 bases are TGTGCCAGCAGCGCACGCGGGGGAAACACCATATATTTT. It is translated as CASSARGGNTIYF.

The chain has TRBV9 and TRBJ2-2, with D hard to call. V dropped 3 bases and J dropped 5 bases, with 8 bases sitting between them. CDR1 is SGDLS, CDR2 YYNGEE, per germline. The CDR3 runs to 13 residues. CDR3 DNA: TGTGCCAGCAGCGAACACGCTACCGGGGAGCTGTTTTTT. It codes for CASSEHATGELFF.

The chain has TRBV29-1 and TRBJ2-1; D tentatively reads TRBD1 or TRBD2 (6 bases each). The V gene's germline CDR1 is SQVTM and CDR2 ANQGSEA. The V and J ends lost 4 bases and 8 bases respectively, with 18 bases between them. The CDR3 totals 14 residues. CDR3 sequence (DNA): TGCAGCGTTGCACGGGGGCTCGTGAACGATGAGCAGTTCTTC. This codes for CSVARGLVNDEQFF.

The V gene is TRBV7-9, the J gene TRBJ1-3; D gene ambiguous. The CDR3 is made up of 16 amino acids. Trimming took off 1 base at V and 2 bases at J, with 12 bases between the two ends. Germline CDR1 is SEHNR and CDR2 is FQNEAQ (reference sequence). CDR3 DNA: TGTGCCAGCAGCTTAGGTATTATCGGGACTGGAAACACCATATATTTT. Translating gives CASSLGIIGTGNTIYF. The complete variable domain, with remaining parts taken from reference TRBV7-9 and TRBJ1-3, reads DTGVSQNPRHKITKRGQNVTFRCDPISEHNRLYWYRQTLGQGPEFLTYFQNEAQLEKSRLLSDRFSAERPKGSFSTLEIQRTEQGDSAMYLCASSLGIIGTGNTIYFGEGSWLTVV.

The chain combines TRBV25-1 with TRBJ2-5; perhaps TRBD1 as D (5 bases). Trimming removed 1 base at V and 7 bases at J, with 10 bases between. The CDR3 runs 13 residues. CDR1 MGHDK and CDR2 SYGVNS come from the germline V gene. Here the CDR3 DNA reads TGTGCCAGCAGTGAATCAGGGTTGCGGACCCAGTACTTC. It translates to CASSESGLRTQYF.

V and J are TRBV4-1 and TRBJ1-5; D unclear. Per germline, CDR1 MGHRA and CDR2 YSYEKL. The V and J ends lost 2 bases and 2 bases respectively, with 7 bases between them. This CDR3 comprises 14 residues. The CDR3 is CASSQLRGNQPQHF. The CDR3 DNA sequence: TGCGCCAGCAGCCAACTGCGGGGCAATCAGCCCCAGCATTTT.